This TCR beta chain derives from a study of CD8+ T cells in alopecia areata. Study-wide results and limits: Sharing of TCR sequences between patients (possibly for HLA-related reasons) was less clear than in mice. Sequences from scalp samples also cover resident alphabeta T cells of normal skin. Scalp lesions, especially in alopecia totalis/universalis, had higher clonality than normal scalp.

Patients with alopecia areata provided lesional scalp punch biopsies as well as peripheral blood. RNA was isolated and reverse transcribed to cDNA, the sequencing template. Generated by immunoSEQ multiplex PCR, the TCRdb table keeps only in-frame clones and is missing some. The table shows approximately 58,000 clones, with roughly two fifths occurring only once. Concerning this clone itself: Its antigen is not known.

Germline CDR1 reads MGHRA; CDR2 reads YSYEKL. The CDR3 spans 15 residues. Trimming took 4 bases from V and 0 from J; bases not matched to a gene: 5. The chain uses TRBV4-1 and TRBJ1-1, with TRBD1 matching 7 bases. Sequencing was performed on NKG2D-low CD8+ T cells sorted from blood. The source is a human donor with alopecia areata. The CDR3 bases are TGCGCCAGCAGCCGTCCGGGACAGTTGAACACTGAAGCTTTCTTT. Translated, it gives CASSRPGQLNTEAFF.